This TCR beta chain came from a study of control samples from healthy donors and cancer patients. Only in-frame clones appear in the TCRdb table, and some are missing; sequencing was by immunoSEQ multiplex PCR. The sample gives tens of thousands of clones, about 88% of which show up once; about 7.6% is in the top ten. CDR1 is SGHRS, CDR2 YFSETQ, per germline. The CDR3 totals 16 residues. V gave up 1 base and J gave up 5 bases; unmatched junction bases: 11. V is TRBV5-1 and J is TRBJ2-7; 8 bases are a match to TRBD1. Sequenced material: blood. The receptor was isolated from an older woman in good health. The CDR3 sequence: CASSLNLGQGANEQYF. The CDR3 region has the DNA TGCGCCAGCAGCTTGAACCTGGGCCAGGGGGCCAACGAGCAGTACTTC. The full variable domain, its missing parts supplied by reference TRBV5-1 and TRBJ2-7, is KAGVTQTPRYLIKTRGQQVTLSCSPISGHRSVSWYQQTPGQGLQFLFEYFSETQRNKGNFPGRFSGRQFSNSRSEMNVSTLELGDSALYLCASSLNLGQGANEQYFGPGTRLTVT.